This T cell receptor (beta chain) was recorded in a study of blood T cell repertoires in COVID-19. This clone was recorded once. Clones were read by immunoSEQ multiplex PCR, and TCRdb kept only the in-frame ones, dropping some. The sample shows some 430,000 clones, roughly 91% of them seen only once. Per germline, CDR1 MDHEN and CDR2 SYDVKM. CDR3 length: 17 residues. Trimming at V came to 4 bases and at J to 3 bases, leaving 14 bases not matched to a gene. Clinical history reported by participants formed the basis on which cohorts were assigned. The sample taken for sequencing was PBMCs or T cells enriched from blood (not recorded which). The genes are TRBV28 and TRBJ2-7, with 8 bases matching TRBD1. The sequence came from a man aged 18 to 30 who had recovered from COVID-19. CDR3 sequence (DNA): TGTGCCAGCAGTTCTGGACAGGGTTACCTCCTAGGCTACGAGCAGTACTTC. Amino acids: CASSSGQGYLLGYEQYF.